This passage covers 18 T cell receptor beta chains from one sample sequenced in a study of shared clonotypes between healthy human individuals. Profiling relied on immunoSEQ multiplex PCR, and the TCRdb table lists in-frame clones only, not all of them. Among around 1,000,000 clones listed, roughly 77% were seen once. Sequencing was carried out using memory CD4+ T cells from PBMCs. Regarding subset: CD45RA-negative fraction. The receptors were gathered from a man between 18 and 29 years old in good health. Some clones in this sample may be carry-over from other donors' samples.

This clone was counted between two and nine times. CDR3 sequence reads: CASGKGDIAYEQYF. CDR3 in DNA: TGTGCCAGCGGGAAAGGGGACATAGCCTACGAGCAGTACTTC. J is TRBJ2-5 and V is TRBV7-9; weak D call: TRBD1 (6 bases). The J call may be in error: the DNA end matches TRBJ2-7 better. Germline loops: CDR1 SEHNR, CDR2 FQNEAQ (reference sequence). The CDR3 runs to 14 residues.

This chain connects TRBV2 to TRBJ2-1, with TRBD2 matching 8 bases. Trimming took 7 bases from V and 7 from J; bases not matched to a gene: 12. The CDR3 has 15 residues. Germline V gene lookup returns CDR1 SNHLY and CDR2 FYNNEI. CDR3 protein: CASTAEIAGLNEQFF. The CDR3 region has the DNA TGTGCCAGCACGGCCGAAATAGCGGGACTTAATGAGCAGTTCTTC.

The CDR3: CASSPGAGQLYEQYF. The DNA for the CDR3 is TGCGCCAGCAGCCCGGGGGCAGGGCAACTCTACGAGCAGTACTTC. The V and J genes are TRBV5-1 and TRBJ2-7; D tentatively reads TRBD1 or TRBD2 (6 bases each). Per the germline V gene, CDR1 is SGHRS and CDR2 is YFSETQ. CDR3 size: 15 residues. The V gene lost 4 bases and the J gene lost 3 bases, with 17 bases spanning the gap.

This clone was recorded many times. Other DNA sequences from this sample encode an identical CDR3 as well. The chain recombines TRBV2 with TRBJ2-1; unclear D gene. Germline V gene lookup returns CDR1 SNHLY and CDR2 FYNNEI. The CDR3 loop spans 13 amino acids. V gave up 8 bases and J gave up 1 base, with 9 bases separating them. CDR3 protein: CASSRQSYNEQFF. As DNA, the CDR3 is TGTGCCAGCTCTAGACAATCCTACAATGAGCAGTTCTTC.

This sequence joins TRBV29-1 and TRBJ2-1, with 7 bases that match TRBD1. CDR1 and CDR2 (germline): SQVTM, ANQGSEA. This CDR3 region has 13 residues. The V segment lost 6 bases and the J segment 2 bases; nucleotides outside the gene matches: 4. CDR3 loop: CSVPGQTYNEQFF. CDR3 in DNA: TGCAGCGTACCGGGACAGACCTACAATGAGCAGTTCTTC.

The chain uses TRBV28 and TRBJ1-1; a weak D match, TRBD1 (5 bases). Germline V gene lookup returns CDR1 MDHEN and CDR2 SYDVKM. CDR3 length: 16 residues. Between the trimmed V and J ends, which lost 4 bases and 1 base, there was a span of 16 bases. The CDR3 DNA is TGTGCCAGCAGTTCCCCTTGGGGGACGGCGAACACTGAAGCTTTCTTT. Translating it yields CASSSPWGTANTEAFF.

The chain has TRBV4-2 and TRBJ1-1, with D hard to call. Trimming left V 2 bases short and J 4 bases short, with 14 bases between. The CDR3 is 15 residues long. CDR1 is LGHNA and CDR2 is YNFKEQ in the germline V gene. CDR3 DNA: TGTGCCAGCAGCCAACCATCGACCCGGGCCACTGAAGCTTTCTTT. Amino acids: CASSQPSTRATEAFF.

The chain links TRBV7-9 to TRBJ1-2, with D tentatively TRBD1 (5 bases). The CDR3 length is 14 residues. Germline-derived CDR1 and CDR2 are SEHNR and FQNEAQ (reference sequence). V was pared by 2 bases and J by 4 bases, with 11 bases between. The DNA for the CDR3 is TGTGCCAGCAGCTTATCGGGGGGGATCTATGGCTACACCTTC. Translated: CASSLSGGIYGYTF.

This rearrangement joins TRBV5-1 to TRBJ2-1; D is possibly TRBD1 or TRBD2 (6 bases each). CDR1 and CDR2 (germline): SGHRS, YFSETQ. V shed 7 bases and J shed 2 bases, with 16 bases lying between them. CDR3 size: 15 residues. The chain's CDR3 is CASQEGDQAYNEQFF. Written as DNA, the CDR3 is TGCGCCAGCCAGGAGGGGGATCAGGCCTACAATGAGCAGTTCTTC.

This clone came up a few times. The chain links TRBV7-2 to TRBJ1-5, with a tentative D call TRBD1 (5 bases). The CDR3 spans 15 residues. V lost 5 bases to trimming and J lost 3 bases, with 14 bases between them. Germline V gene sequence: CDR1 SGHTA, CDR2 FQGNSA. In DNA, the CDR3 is TGTGCCAGCAGCCCATGGGGGACTTTCAATCAGCCCCAGCATTTT. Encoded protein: CASSPWGTFNQPQHF.

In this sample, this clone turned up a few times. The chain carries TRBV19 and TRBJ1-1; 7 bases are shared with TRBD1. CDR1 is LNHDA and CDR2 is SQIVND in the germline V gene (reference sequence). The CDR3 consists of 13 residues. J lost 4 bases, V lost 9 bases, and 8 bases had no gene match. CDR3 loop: CASTLDRTTEAFF. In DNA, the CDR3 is TGTGCCAGCACTCTGGACAGGACCACTGAAGCTTTCTTT.

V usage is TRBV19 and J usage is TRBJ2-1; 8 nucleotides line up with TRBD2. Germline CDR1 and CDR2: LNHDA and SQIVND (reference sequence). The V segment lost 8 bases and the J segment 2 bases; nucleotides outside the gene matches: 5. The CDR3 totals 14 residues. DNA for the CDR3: TGTGCCAGTGGGAACGGGAGGGCCTACAATGAGCAGTTCTTC. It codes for CASGNGRAYNEQFF.

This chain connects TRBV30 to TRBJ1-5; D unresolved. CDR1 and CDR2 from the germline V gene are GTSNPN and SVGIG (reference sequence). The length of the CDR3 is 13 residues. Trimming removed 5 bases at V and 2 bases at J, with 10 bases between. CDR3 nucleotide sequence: TGTGCCTGGGATTCGCAGGGCAATCAGCCCCAGCATTTT. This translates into CAWDSQGNQPQHF. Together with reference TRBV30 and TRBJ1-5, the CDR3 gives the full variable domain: SQTIHQWPATLVQPVGSPLSLECTVEGTSNPNLYWYRQAAGRGLQLLFYSVGIGQISSEVPQNLSASRPQDRQFILSSKKLLLSDSGFYLCAWDSQGNQPQHFGDGTRLSIL.

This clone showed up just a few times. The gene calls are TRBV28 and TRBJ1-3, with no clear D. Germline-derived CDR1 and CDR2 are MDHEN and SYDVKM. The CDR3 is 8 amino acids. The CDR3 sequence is CSGNTIYF. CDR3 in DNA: TGTTCGGGAAACACCATATATTTT.

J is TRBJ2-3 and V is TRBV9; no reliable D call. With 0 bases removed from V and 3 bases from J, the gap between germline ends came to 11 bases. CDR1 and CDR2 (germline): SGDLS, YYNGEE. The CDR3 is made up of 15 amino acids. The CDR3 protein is CASSVGFSWTDTQYF. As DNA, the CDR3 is TGTGCCAGCAGCGTAGGGTTCAGCTGGACAGATACGCAGTATTTT.

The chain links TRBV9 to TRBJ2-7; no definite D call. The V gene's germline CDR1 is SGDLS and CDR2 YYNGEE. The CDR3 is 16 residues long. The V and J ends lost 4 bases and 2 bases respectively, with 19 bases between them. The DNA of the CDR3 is TGTGCCAGCAGCCCCCTCTTAGCCGCGCTAACCTACGAGCAGTACTTC. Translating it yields CASSPLLAALTYEQYF.

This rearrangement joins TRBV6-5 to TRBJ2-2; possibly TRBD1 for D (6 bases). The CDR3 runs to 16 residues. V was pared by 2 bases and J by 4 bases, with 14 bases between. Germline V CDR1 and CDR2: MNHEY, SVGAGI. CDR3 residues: CASSYGAGARTGELFF. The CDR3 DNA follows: TGTGCCAGCAGTTACGGGGCAGGGGCGCGCACCGGGGAGCTGTTTTTT.

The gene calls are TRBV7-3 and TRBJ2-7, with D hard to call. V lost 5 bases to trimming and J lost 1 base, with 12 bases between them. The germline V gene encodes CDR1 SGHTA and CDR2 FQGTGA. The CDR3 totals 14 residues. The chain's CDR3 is CASSPRGYSYEQYF. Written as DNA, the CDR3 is TGTGCCAGCAGCCCTCGAGGTTATTCCTACGAGCAGTACTTC.